This T cell receptor (beta chain) emerged from a study of T cell responses to AZD1222 COVID-19 vaccine. This CDR3 is built from 15 residues. V dropped 8 bases and J dropped 3; count of bases not matched to a gene: 11. Germline-derived CDR1 and CDR2 are MNHEY and SVGAGI. Study findings and constraints: The breadth and depth of Spike-specific TCRs increased once two AZD1222 doses had been given. Spike was spanned by vaccine-associated CD4 TCRs, with dominance at 160-218 and 743-854. The study sampled repertoires only after the peak T cell response. Donor demographics were predominantly white British with a female majority; clonal diversity may be underestimated.

TCRdb keeps only in-frame clones here, not all; method: immunoSEQ multiplex PCR. The top ten hold more than 2.5% of the sample, which has more than 95,000 clones, roughly nine tenths seen once. Comment on this clone: Antigen: not known.

This receptor was obtained from an adult who received the MenACWY meningococcal vaccine as a control. The material sequenced was peripheral blood, taken 28 days after the second dose of the MenACWY control vaccine. The rearrangement links TRBV6-5 to TRBJ2-7; 9 positions agree with TRBD1. The CDR3, as DNA: TGTGCCAGCCAATCTACCGGGACAGGGTTCTACGAGCAGTACTTC. As protein: CASQSTGTGFYEQYF.